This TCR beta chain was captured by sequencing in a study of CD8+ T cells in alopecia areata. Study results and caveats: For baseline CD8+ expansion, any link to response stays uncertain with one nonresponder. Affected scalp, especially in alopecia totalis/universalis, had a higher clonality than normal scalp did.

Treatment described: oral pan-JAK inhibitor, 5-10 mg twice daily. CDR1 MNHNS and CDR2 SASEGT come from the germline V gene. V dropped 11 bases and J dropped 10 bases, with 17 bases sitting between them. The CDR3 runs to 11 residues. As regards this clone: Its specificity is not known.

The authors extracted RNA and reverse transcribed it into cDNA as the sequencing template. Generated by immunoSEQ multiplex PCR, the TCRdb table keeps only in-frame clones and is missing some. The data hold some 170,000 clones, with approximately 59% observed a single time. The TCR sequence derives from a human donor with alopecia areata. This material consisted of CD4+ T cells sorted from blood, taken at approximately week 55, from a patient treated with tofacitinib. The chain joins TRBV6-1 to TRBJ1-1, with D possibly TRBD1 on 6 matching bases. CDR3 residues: CASDGGPGAFF. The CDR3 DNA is TGTGCCTCCGACGGGGGGCCTGGAGCTTTCTTT.